This entry features one T cell receptor beta chain sequence. Its cognate antigen has yet to be identified. Base qualities are not provided; no much larger clone lies one nucleotide away. The immunoSEQ Assay was used to sequence TCRbeta CDR3 regions. After extraction, genomic DNA underwent amplification by bias-controlled multiplex PCR, followed by high-throughput sequencing. On the study's bioinformatics: To quantify the absolute abundance of every unique TCRbeta CDR3 region, sequences were collapsed and filtered. T cell fraction was estimated by normalizing TCRbeta template counts to usable DNA, with usable DNA measured through amplification of reference genes found in all nucleated cells. Repertoire TCRs were annotated as SARS-CoV-2-specific when V gene, CDR3 amino acid sequence and J gene were exactly matched to a known reactive TCR set. The reference SARS-CoV-2 TCR set was obtained from MIRA and was filtered for enrichment in COVID-19-positive ImmuneCODE repertoires, whereby public or cross-reactive TCRs were removed. Using the MIRA antigens, annotated TCRs were further analysed by specific ORF or by position within an ORF. Depth was the summed frequency of annotated unique rearrangements, while breadth was defined as annotated unique rearrangements over total unique productive rearrangements. Two-sided Wilcoxon rank-sum tests were applied when comparing TCR breadth between groups. TCRdb holds this immuneACCESS table with in-frame rearrangements only. Some clones are missing; in checked studies, unresolved V genes explain under half, and the rest has no known cause. Clone size and the V and J calls come from that table; the DNA yielded D and trimming. The sample contains more than 150,000 clones, about 83% of them found a single time. The top ten constitute approximately 6% of the sample.

The record originates from a study of Ad26.COV2.S vaccination and SARS-CoV-2 variants (dated by TCRdb to about 2021). Background on the whole study: The specificity and breadth of SARS-CoV-2-reactive T cell receptors after Ad26.COV2.S vaccination were assessed by TCRbeta repertoire sequencing. A total of 32 samples were included in the TCR-sequenced set, comprising roughly 19 Ad26.COV2.S vaccine recipients, 5 placebo recipients and 8 SARS-CoV-2 convalescent individuals. The full study reports these points: Compared with placebo recipients, Ad26.COV2.S recipients showed higher spike-specific TCR breadth (P = 0.0014). According to the authors, total T cell responses may have been underestimated by the TCR breadth and depth analyses. Comparable non-spike TCR breadth was observed between vaccine and placebo recipients, consistent with only spike being contained in the vaccine. After vaccination, spike-specific CD8+ and CD4+ T cell responses were reported to show substantial breadth.

Trimming accounts for 6 bases at V and 4 bases at J, while the number of junction bases matched to no gene is 3. Its CDR3 holds 14 amino acids, cysteine through phenylalanine. The sequence is cut down to CDR3 DNA, 42 bases in frame from base 1. The germline V gene provides CDR1 MNHEY and CDR2 SVGAGI. Explained via the paper, the time point label denotes: individuals recovered from natural SARS-CoV-2 infection. Sequenced here: peripheral blood, sampled after recovery from COVID-19. The chain couples TRBV6-5 to TRBJ2-7; 13 nucleotides in the junction match TRBD2. This receptor was identified in a human donor who had recovered from COVID-19. The DNA sequence is TGTGCCAGCAGCCGACTAGCGGGAGGTTACGAGCAGTACTTC. Its protein product is CASSRLAGGYEQYF.